The 26 T cell receptor beta chains below come from one sample, sequenced in a study of cytomegalovirus exposure and HLA in healthy donors. The PCR had 60 Vbeta and 13 Jbeta primers. Produced via immunoSEQ multiplex PCR; TCRdb's table is partial and in-frame only. Of 150,000 to 200,000 clones listed, around 70% are singletons. The sequenced sample was PBMCs. The receptors shown here come from a young man in good health and CMV-seropositive.

J is TRBJ2-1 and V is TRBV7-9; D is undetermined. The CDR3 has 13 residues. The ends were cut back, 4 bases at V and 2 bases at J, with 6 bases in the middle. The germline CDR1 and CDR2 sequences are SEHNR and FQNEAQ (reference sequence). CDR3 in DNA: TGTGCCAGCAGCTGGAGCACCTACAATGAGCAGTTCTTC. It yields the protein CASSWSTYNEQFF.

Comment on this clone: A read error may account for a junction end that differs from germline. The chain is built from TRBV7-7 and TRBJ1-5; 8 positions match TRBD1. CDR1 and CDR2 from the germline V gene are SSHAT and FNYEAQ (reference sequence). The CDR3 extends over 14 amino acids. CDR3 sequence: CASSPGQVNQPQHF. The CDR3 nucleotides read TGTGCTAGCAGCCCGGGACAGGTCAATCAGCCCCAGCATTTT.

This clone was counted between two and nine times. This rearrangement joins TRBV6-1 to TRBJ1-6; no clear D. Trimming stripped 2 bases from V and 8 bases from J, with 7 bases between. The CDR3 has 13 residues. Germline V gene sequence: CDR1 MNHNS, CDR2 SASEGT. The CDR3 loop is CASSELRDSPLHF. CDR3 bases: TGTGCCAGCAGTGAACTGCGGGATTCACCCCTCCACTTT.

The J gene is TRBJ2-2, the V gene TRBV11-3; TRBD2 matches at 7 bases. V trimming: 8 bases; J trimming: 3 bases; junction bases outside the gene matches: 6. Germline V gene data show CDR1 as SGHNT and CDR2 as YENEEA. This CDR3 contains 14 residues. The CDR3 nucleotides are TGTGCCAGCTCCCGGGACTACGACACCGGGGAGCTGTTTTTT. It is translated as CASSRDYDTGELFF.

The chain links TRBV5-1 to TRBJ1-1, with D perhaps TRBD1 (6 bases). Germline CDR1 and CDR2: SGHRS and YFSETQ. The CDR3 has 14 residues. Trimming removed 5 bases at V and 5 bases at J, with 16 bases between. CDR3 sequence reads: CASRDTGRGTEAFF. DNA for the CDR3: TGCGCCAGCAGGGACACAGGGAGAGGGACTGAAGCTTTCTTT.

The chain carries TRBV30 and TRBJ1-2, with D perhaps TRBD1 (5 bases). Per the germline V gene, CDR1 is GTSNPN and CDR2 is SVGIG (reference sequence). There are 12 residues in the CDR3. Trimming removed 3 bases from V and 13 bases from J, with 18 bases in between. CDR3 region: CAWRGVGGGCTF. CDR3 nucleotide sequence: TGTGCCTGGAGAGGGGTAGGCGGCGGATGCACCTTC.

The chain links TRBV30 to TRBJ1-2; D ambiguous. The V end was cut by 4 bases, the J end by 4 bases, with 7 bases between. The CDR3 covers 11 residues. CDR1 is GTSNPN, CDR2 SVGIG, per germline (reference sequence). CDR3 residues: CAWTGFYGYTF. CDR3 bases: TGTGCCTGGACGGGGTTCTATGGCTACACCTTC.

The chain is built from TRBV18 and TRBJ1-1, with TRBD1 as a possible D gene (6 bases). Trimming stripped 2 bases from V and 0 bases from J, with 7 bases between. This CDR3 is built from 14 residues. CDR1 KGHSH and CDR2 LQKENI come from the germline V gene. The CDR3 DNA reads as TGTGCCAGCTCACCAGCAGGGGTGAACACTGAAGCTTTCTTT. It specifies CASSPAGVNTEAFF.

The V call is TRBV29-1, the J call TRBJ1-2, with D possibly matching TRBD1 (6 bases). This CDR3 contains 13 residues. Trimming removed 4 bases from V and 4 bases from J, with 13 bases in between. The germline V gene encodes CDR1 SQVTM and CDR2 ANQGSEA. The CDR3 is CSVVGGRIYGYTF. The CDR3 region has the DNA TGCAGCGTTGTCGGGGGGCGTATCTATGGCTACACCTTC.

This clone was picked up a small number of times. The chain recombines TRBV7-9 with TRBJ2-5; 8 bases are a match to TRBD1. The CDR3 has 15 amino acids. Germline lookup yields CDR1 SEHNR and CDR2 FQNEAQ (reference sequence). With V trimmed by 1 base and J by 1 base, 2 bases remained unmatched. This CDR3 is CASSLGGQVQETQYF. The CDR3 coding sequence is TGTGCCAGCAGCTTAGGGGGACAGGTCCAAGAGACCCAGTACTTC.

As concerns this clone: Other DNA sequences from this sample encode an identical CDR3 as well. The chain joins TRBV9 to TRBJ2-5; TRBD1 is a possible D gene (6 bases). This CDR3 comprises 14 residues. Trimming shortened V by 0 bases and J by 1 base, and 7 bases separated the two germline ends. Germline V gene lookup returns CDR1 SGDLS and CDR2 YYNGEE. This CDR3 is CASSVGTVQETQYF. CDR3 bases: TGTGCCAGCAGCGTAGGGACAGTCCAAGAGACCCAGTACTTC.

The chain couples TRBV19 to TRBJ2-6; 7 nucleotides align to TRBD1. After removal of 5 bases from V and 2 bases from J, the junction contained 3 bases not matched to a gene. CDR3 length: 15 residues. Germline V gene data show CDR1 as LNHDA and CDR2 as SQIVND (reference sequence). The CDR3 loop is CASSEQGPGANVLTF. CDR3 nucleotide sequence: TGTGCCAGTAGTGAACAGGGGCCTGGGGCCAACGTCCTGACTTTC. The whole variable domain, filled in from reference TRBV19 and TRBJ2-6, reads DGGITQSPKYLFRKEGQNVTLSCEQNLNHDAMYWYRQDPGQGLRLIYYSQIVNDFQKGDIAEGYSVSREKKESFPLTVTSAQKNPTAFYLCASSEQGPGANVLTFGAGSRLTVL.

This chain links TRBV11-2 with TRBJ2-5; possibly TRBD1 for D (6 bases). The CDR3 contains 15 residues. CDR1 and CDR2 from the germline V gene are SGHAT and FQNNGV. V lost 5 bases and J lost 5, with 18 bases in between. The CDR3: CASSANRAGGETQYF. DNA of the CDR3: TGTGCCAGCAGCGCCAACAGGGCGGGTGGGGAGACCCAGTACTTC.

The V call is TRBV7-3, the J call TRBJ2-5, with a weak D call TRBD2 (7 bases). The CDR3 sequence is 15 residues long. From germline, CDR1 is SGHTA and CDR2 FQGTGA. Trimming removed 5 bases from V and 0 bases from J, with 13 bases in between. The CDR3 reads CASSVGGLDQETQYF. The DNA of the CDR3 is TGTGCCAGCAGCGTCGGGGGGCTAGACCAAGAGACCCAGTACTTC.

This chain links TRBV10-3 with TRBJ2-3; 13 bases map to TRBD2. Germline assignment: CDR1 ENHRY and CDR2 SYGVKD. V lost 0 bases, J lost 3 bases, and 3 bases stayed unmatched. The CDR3 is 17 amino acids. CDR3 in DNA: TGTGCCATCAGTGAGTCTCGGACTAGCGGGGGTACAGATACGCAGTATTTT. Its translation: CAISESRTSGGTDTQYF.

The chain has TRBV6-1 and TRBJ2-7; 8 bases match TRBD1. Trimming cost V 4 bases and J 4 bases; bases outside gene matches: 6. In germline, CDR1 is MNHNS, CDR2 SASEGT. This CDR3 is 14 amino acids long. The chain's CDR3 is CASSGDRGWYEQYV. The CDR3 coding sequence is TGTGCCAGCAGTGGAGACAGGGGTTGGTACGAGCAGTACGTC.

The chain has TRBV4-1 and TRBJ2-6; 11 bases fit TRBD1. The CDR3 is made up of 19 amino acids. The germline V gene has CDR1 MGHRA and CDR2 YSYEKL. V shed 0 bases and J 1 base; nucleotides not matched to a gene: 5. The DNA of the CDR3 is TGCGCCAGCAGCCAAGATCGGACAGGGGGCGGGTCTGGGGCCAACGTCCTGACTTTC. It yields the protein CASSQDRTGGGSGANVLTF.

This clone was seen only once. The rearrangement uses TRBV7-6 and TRBJ2-5; 9 bases fit TRBD1. Germline lookup yields CDR1 SGHVS and CDR2 FNYEAQ. The CDR3 length is 14 residues. J was trimmed by 5 bases and V by 4 bases; bases with no gene match: 5. The CDR3 loop is CASSYGQGSETQYF. The CDR3 nucleotides are TGTGCCAGCAGCTACGGACAGGGGTCGGAGACCCAGTACTTC.

The chain links TRBV2 to TRBJ1-5, with D unclear. This CDR3 is 16 amino acids long. From germline, CDR1 is SNHLY and CDR2 FYNNEI. V was clipped by 4 bases and J by 0 bases, with 13 bases between them. CDR3 in DNA: TGTGCCAGCAGTGGCGAGGGTAGGCCTAGCAATCAGCCCCAGCATTTT. Translating gives CASSGEGRPSNQPQHF.

Only one count was recorded for this clone. V gene TRBV4-1 combines with J gene TRBJ2-3; 15 positions match TRBD2. Germline assignment: CDR1 MGHRA and CDR2 YSYEKL. J gave up 3 bases and V 3 bases, and 7 bases lay outside the gene matches. The CDR3 contains 18 residues. In DNA, the CDR3 is TGCGCCAGCAGCCACCGGACTAGCGGGAGGGCAGGAACAGATACGCAGTATTTT. The encoded protein is CASSHRTSGRAGTDTQYF.

This clone is labeled as medium-sized. V and J are TRBV6-5 and TRBJ1-1; D gene uncertain. The germline gives CDR1 MNHEY, CDR2 SVGAGI. Trimming shortened V by 10 bases and J by 0 bases, and 9 bases separated the two germline ends. The CDR3 sequence is 12 residues long. CDR3 residues: CATGELNTEAFF. Written as DNA, the CDR3 is TGTGCCACCGGGGAGCTGAACACTGAAGCTTTCTTT.

This clone was counted only a few times. The genes are TRBV7-2 and TRBJ2-6; 9 bases align to TRBD2. The germline gives CDR1 SGHTA, CDR2 FQGNSA. Trimming cost V 8 bases and J 0 bases; bases outside gene matches: 5. The CDR3 contains 16 residues. The CDR3 region is CASGLAGYSGANVLTF. CDR3 DNA sequence: TGTGCCAGCGGGCTAGCGGGGTACTCTGGGGCCAACGTCCTGACTTTC.

The rearrangement joins TRBV5-1 to TRBJ2-3, with D possibly being TRBD2 (6 bases). The CDR3 is 15 amino acids. Trimming removed 0 bases at V and 1 base at J, with 9 bases between. CDR1 SGHRS and CDR2 YFSETQ come from the germline V gene. CDR3 region: CASSLEIAGTDTQYF. CDR3 DNA: TGCGCCAGCAGCTTGGAAATAGCGGGCACAGATACGCAGTATTTT. Full variable domain (remainder filled in from reference TRBV5-1 and TRBJ2-3): KAGVTQTPRYLIKTRGQQVTLSCSPISGHRSVSWYQQTPGQGLQFLFEYFSETQRNKGNFPGRFSGRQFSNSRSEMNVSTLELGDSALYLCASSLEIAGTDTQYFGPGTRLTVL.

This clone has just one count. The rearrangement links TRBV9 to TRBJ1-2, with no clear D. This CDR3 spans 13 amino acids. The germline CDR1 and CDR2 sequences are SGDLS and YYNGEE. V was trimmed by 4 bases and J by 2 bases, leaving 9 bases between them. This CDR3 is CASSTSNNYGYTF. Written as DNA, the CDR3 is TGTGCCAGCAGCACGAGTAACAACTATGGCTACACCTTC. The variable domain in full, completed from reference TRBV9 and TRBJ1-2, reads DSGVTQTPKHLITATGQRVTLRCSPRSGDLSVYWYQQSLDQGLQFLIQYYNGEERAKGNILERFSAQQFPDLHSELNLSSLELGDSALYFCASSTSNNYGYTFGSGTRLTVV.

This clone appeared a single time. The J gene is TRBJ2-7, the V gene TRBV5-5; 10 positions match TRBD2. CDR3 size: 17 residues. Germline CDR1 and CDR2: SGHKS and YYEKEE (reference sequence). J was trimmed by 0 bases and V by 1 base; bases with no gene match: 7. In DNA, the CDR3 is TGTGCCAGCAGCTTGCGACTAGCGGGTCTCAACTCCTACGAGCAGTACGTC. Its translation: CASSLRLAGLNSYEQYV.

Only a few counts were recorded for this clone. The chain has TRBV9 and TRBJ1-2; 7 bases are shared with TRBD1. Trimming took 3 bases from V and 4 from J; bases not matched to a gene: 3. The CDR3 contains 13 residues. The V gene's germline CDR1 is SGDLS and CDR2 YYNGEE. The CDR3 reads CASSGTGRYGYTF. The CDR3 coding sequence is TGTGCCAGCAGCGGGACAGGCCGCTATGGCTACACCTTC.